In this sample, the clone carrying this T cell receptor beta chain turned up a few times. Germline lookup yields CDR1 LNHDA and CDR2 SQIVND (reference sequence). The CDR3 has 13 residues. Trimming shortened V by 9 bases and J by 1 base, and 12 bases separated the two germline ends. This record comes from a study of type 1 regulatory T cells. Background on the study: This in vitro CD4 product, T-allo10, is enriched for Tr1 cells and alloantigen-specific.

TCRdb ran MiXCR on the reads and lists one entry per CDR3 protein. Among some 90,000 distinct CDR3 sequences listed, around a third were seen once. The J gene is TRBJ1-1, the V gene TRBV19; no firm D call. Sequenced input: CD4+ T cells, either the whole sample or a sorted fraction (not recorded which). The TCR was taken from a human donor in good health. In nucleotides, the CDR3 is TGTGCCAGCGCTTATGGGAAGAACACTGAAGCTTTCTTT. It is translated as CASAYGKNTEAFF.